Described below is a single TCR beta chain sequence and its context. Its antigen is currently not known. Base quality data are lacking; no much larger clone is found one base away. Each collaborating institution followed its own protocols to collect whole blood in K2EDTA tubes. Collaborator samples were shipped for TCRbeta analysis as frozen whole blood, isolated PBMCs, or DNA extracted from either sample type. The sample is drawn from a study of blood T cell repertoires in COVID-19 (TCRdb year 2020). In the study overall: Samples covering the acute and convalescent phases of COVID-19 were provided by collaborators in the United States, Italy and Spain. The prospective study material was composed of cDNA or gDNA derived from T cells, B-cell-depleted T cells, or PBMCs. Subjects who had been exposed to COVID-19, were actively infected with it, or had recovered from it provided the deeply sampled blood TCRbeta repertoires that made up the dataset. The repertoires were made available in a free public database intended to serve as a resource for research on the immune response to SARS-CoV-2. Samples were obtained from the ongoing ImmuneRACE study (first 160 participants) and from about 1,300 subjects provided by 6 global collaborators. A de-identified subject ID, COVID-19 status, age in years and sex were almost always included in the sample metadata. HLA class I and class II types, where available, came from metadata supplied by the sample provider rather than from assay-based typing.

TCRbeta CDR3 regions were amplified from genomic DNA using the immunoSEQ Assay, a bias-controlled multiplex PCR. Concerning the study's data processing: Within the assay, amplification of reference gene primers was used to estimate how many nucleated cells each sample contained. To quantify the absolute abundance of each unique TCRbeta CDR3 rearrangement, sequence reads were collapsed and filtered. Productive Simpson clonality was computed per sample as the square root of Simpson's diversity index over productive rearrangements. As stored in TCRdb, this immuneACCESS dataset retains in-frame rearrangements with V and J assigned. A fraction of the clones does not appear; measured against another copy, unresolved V genes explain less than half of the discrepancy, and the remainder lacks a known reason. V and J calls plus clone size are reproduced from that table; the DNA served to infer D and trimming. Across this sample there are approximately 90,000 clones, with approximately 86% seen only once. Around 3% of the sample comes from the top ten.

Overall results and qualifications from the work: Clinical and demographic metadata were provided uncurated, with the amount varying by source and participant.

The sequencing sample was made of peripheral blood. This TCR derives from a man over 45 with acute or convalescent COVID-19.

The encoded CDR3 is CASSPHTRASSYEQYF. The nucleotide sequence reads TGTGCCAGCAGCCCACACACACGAGCTAGCTCCTACGAGCAGTACTTC. The chain is made from TRBV5-5 and TRBJ2-7, with the D gene call left open. The CDR3, from cysteine to phenylalanine, totals 16 residues. Just the 48-base CDR3 DNA is kept, in frame starting at base 1. V and J are truncated by 4 bases and 0 bases respectively, leaving an intervening sequence of 17 bases. CDR1 is given as SGHKS and CDR2 as YYEKEE, both from the germline V gene (reference sequence).